This T cell receptor (beta chain) was recovered during a study of radiotherapy plus CTLA-4 blockade in lung cancer. General study results and limits: Following radiotherapy plus ipilimumab, tumor-derived TCR clones expanded in the blood.

TCRdb's copy holds only in-frame clones and misses some; the assay was immunoSEQ multiplex PCR. The repertoire includes 45,000 or so clones, around 73% of them detected once, and approximately 3.3% sits in the top ten. A remark on this clone: What it binds is not known.

This sequence originates from a human donor with non-small cell lung cancer who had a complete response to radiotherapy plus ipilimumab. The material was peripheral blood, obtained from a patient treated with radiotherapy plus ipilimumab.

CDR3 amino acids: CASSLAGRANYGYTF. The CDR3, as DNA: TGTGCCAGCAGCTTAGCGGGGCGCGCTAACTATGGCTACACCTTC. The chain recombines TRBV7-9 with TRBJ1-2; D may be TRBD1 (5 bases). Trimming shortened V by 0 bases and J by 0 bases, and 8 bases separated the two germline ends. Per the germline V gene, CDR1 is SEHNR and CDR2 is FQNEAQ (reference sequence). CDR3 length equals 15 residues.